This record covers a single TCR beta chain. Its antigen remains unknown. Unique molecular identifiers were built into the TCRbeta library. TCRdb fed the PCR reads into MiXCR, producing one record per CDR3 protein. The sample lists under 450,000 distinct CDR3 sequences, about a sixth occurring once. This sample was included in a study of T-cell reconstitution after alpha-beta-depleted transplantation in children. Study outcomes and limitations: T cells produced anew were the main source of T-cell counts and diversity one year after transplant. Reportedly, alpha-beta T cells present about two months post-transplant originated from several hundred expanded clones of graft origin.

The CDR3 covers 15 residues. The V gene lost 2 bases and the J gene lost 2 bases, with 10 bases spanning the gap. The clonotype comes from a boy in the first two years of life who had a stem cell transplant for Wiskott-Aldrich syndrome, so the T cells may come from the graft donor. The V and J genes are TRBV12-3 or TRBV12-4 and TRBJ2-4; D remains unclear. This specimen was PBMCs, mostly from graft donor cells, taken 360 days after TCRalphabeta/CD19-depleted stem cell transplant. The CDR3 here is CASSLRIESKNIQYF. The CDR3 coding sequence is TGTGCCAGCAGTTTACGGATCGAATCCAAAAACATTCAGTACTTC.